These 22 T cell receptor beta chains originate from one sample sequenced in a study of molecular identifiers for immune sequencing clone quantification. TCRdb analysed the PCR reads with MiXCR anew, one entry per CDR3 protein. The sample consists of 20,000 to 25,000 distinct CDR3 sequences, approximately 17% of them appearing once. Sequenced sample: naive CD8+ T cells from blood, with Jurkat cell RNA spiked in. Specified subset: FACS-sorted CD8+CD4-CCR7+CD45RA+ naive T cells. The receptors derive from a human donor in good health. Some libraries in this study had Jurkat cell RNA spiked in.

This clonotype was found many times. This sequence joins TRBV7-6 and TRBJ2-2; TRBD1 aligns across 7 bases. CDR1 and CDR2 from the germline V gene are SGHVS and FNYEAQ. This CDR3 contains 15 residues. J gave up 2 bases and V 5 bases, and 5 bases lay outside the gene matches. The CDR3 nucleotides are TGTGCCAGCAGCATCGGGACAGCTAACACCGGGGAGCTGTTTTTT. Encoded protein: CASSIGTANTGELFF.

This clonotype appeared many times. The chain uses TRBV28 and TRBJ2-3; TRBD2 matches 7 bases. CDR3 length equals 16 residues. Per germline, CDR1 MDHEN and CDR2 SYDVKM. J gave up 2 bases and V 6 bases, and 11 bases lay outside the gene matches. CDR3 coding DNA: TGTGCCAGCAGCCCAAGAGTCGGGAGGTCCACAGATACGCAGTATTTT. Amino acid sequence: CASSPRVGRSTDTQYF.

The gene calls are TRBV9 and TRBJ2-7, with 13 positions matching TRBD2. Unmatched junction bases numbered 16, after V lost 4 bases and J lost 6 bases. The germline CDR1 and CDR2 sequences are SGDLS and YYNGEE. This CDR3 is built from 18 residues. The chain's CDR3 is CASSPRLGTSGTPREQYF. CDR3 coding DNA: TGTGCCAGCAGCCCCCGGTTGGGGACTAGCGGGACCCCCCGCGAGCAGTACTTC.

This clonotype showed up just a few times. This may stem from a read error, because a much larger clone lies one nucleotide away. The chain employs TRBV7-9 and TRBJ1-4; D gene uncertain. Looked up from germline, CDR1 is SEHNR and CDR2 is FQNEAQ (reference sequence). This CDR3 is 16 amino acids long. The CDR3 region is CASSDLDRATNGKLFF. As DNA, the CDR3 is TGTGCCAGCAGCGATCTGGACCGTGCAACTAATGGAAAACTGTTTTTT.

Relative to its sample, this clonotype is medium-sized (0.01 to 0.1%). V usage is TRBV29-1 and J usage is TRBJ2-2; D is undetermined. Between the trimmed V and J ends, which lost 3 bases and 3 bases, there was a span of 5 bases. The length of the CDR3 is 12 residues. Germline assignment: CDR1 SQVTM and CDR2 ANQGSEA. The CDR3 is CSVDEDTGELFF. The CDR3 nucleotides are TGCAGCGTTGATGAGGACACCGGGGAGCTGTTTTTT.

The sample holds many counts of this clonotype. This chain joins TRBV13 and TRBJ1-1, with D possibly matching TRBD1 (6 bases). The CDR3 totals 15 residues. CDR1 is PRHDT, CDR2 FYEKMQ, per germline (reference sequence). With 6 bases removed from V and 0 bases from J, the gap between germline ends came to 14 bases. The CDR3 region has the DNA TGTGCCAGCAGATCGAGAGGGGGAGTGAACACTGAAGCTTTCTTT. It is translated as CASRSRGGVNTEAFF.

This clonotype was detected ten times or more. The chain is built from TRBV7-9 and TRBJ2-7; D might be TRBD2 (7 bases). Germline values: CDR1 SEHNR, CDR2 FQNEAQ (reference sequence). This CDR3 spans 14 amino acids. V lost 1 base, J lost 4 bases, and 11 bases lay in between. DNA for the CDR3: TGTGCCAGCAGCTTAGGGCGGGGGCATTACGAGCAGTACTTC. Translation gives CASSLGRGHYEQYF.

In DNA, the CDR3 is TGCGCCAGCAGCCGGACAGGGTCTGGCGAGCAGTACTTC. Its protein product is CASSRTGSGEQYF. The chain joins TRBV5-1 to TRBJ2-7; 8 positions agree with TRBD1. V trimming: 4 bases; J trimming: 6 bases; junction bases outside the gene matches: 6. The germline CDR1 and CDR2 sequences are SGHRS and YFSETQ. CDR3 length: 13 amino acids.

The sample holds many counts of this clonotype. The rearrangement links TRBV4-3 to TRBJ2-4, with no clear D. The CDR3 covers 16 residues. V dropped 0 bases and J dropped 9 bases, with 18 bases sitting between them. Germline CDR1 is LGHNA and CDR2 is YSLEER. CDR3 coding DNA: TGCGCCAGCAGCCAAGATTGGAACGGCCTGCGTGTCATTCAGTACTTC. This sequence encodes CASSQDWNGLRVIQYF.

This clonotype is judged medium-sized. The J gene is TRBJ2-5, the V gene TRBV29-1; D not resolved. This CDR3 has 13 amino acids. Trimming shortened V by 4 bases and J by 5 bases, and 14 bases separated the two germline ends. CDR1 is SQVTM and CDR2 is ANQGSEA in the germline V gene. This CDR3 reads CSVGSSVGETQYF. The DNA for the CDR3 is TGCAGCGTTGGAAGTTCGGTCGGGGAGACCCAGTACTTC.

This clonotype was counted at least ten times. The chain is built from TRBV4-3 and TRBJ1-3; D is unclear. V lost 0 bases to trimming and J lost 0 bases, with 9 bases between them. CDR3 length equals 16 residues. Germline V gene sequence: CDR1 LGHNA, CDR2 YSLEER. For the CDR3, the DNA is TGCGCCAGCAGCCAAGACCCAGTCGTCTCTGGAAACACCATATATTTT. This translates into CASSQDPVVSGNTIYF.

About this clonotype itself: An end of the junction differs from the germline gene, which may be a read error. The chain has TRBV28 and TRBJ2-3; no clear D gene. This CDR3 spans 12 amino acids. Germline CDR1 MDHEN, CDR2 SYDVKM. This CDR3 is CASSLGTDTRYF. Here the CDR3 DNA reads TGTGCCAGCAGTTTAGGCACAGATACGCGGTATTTT.

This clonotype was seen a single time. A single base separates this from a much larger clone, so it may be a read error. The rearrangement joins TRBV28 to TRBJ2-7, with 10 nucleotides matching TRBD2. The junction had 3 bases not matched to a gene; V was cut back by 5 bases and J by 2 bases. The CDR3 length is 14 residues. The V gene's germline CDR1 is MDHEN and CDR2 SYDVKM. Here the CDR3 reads CASSLLAGAYEQYF. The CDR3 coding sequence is TGTGCCAGCAGTCTCCTAGCGGGAGCCTACGAGCAGTACTTC.

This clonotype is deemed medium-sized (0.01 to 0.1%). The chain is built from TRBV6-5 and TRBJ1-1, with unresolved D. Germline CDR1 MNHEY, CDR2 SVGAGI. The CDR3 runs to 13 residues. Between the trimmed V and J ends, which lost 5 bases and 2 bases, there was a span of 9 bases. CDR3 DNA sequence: TGTGCCAGCAGTACTACAGCAAACACTGAAGCTTTCTTT. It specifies CASSTTANTEAFF.

Written as DNA, the CDR3 is TGTGCCAGCAGTTTGGGCCCGGGACTCTACGAGCAGTACTTC. Residues: CASSLGPGLYEQYF. The chain carries TRBV12-3 or TRBV12-4 and TRBJ2-7; maybe TRBD2 (6 bases). Trimming left V 3 bases short and J 3 bases short, with 12 bases between. The CDR3 consists of 14 residues.

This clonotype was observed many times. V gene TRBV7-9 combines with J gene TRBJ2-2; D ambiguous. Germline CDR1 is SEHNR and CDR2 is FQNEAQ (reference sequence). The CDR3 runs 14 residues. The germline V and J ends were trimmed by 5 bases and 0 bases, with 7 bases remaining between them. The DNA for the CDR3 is TGTGCCAGCAGCCTTCCAACGAACACCGGGGAGCTGTTTTTT. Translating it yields CASSLPTNTGELFF.

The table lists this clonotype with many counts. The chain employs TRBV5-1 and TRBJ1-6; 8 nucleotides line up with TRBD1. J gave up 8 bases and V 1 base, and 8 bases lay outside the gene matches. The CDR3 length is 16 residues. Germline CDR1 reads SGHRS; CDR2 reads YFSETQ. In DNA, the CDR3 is TGCGCCAGCAGCTTGTCCGGGACAGGAGGACATTCACCCCTCCACTTT. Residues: CASSLSGTGGHSPLHF.

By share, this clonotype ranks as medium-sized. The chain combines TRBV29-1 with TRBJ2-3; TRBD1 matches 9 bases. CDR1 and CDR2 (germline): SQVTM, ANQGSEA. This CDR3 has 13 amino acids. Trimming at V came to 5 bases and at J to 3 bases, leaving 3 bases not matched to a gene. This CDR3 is CSVPGQGTDTQYF. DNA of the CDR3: TGCAGCGTTCCGGGACAGGGTACAGATACGCAGTATTTT.

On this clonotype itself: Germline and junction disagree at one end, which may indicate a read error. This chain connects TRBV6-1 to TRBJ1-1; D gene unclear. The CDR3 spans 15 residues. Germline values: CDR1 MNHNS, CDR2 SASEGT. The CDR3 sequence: CASSGLEGYYTEAFF. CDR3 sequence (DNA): TGTGCCAGCAGTGGATTGGAAGGGTATTATACTGAAGCCTTCTTT.

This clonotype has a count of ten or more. CDR3 sequence: CASSVEYGENIQYF. The CDR3 DNA reads as TGTGCCAGCAGTGTGGAGTATGGGGAAAACATTCAGTACTTC. This chain joins TRBV2 and TRBJ2-4; D remains unclear. Deletions cut 4 bases from V and 5 bases from J, with 12 bases between. Germline CDR1 and CDR2: SNHLY and FYNNEI. There are 14 residues in the CDR3.

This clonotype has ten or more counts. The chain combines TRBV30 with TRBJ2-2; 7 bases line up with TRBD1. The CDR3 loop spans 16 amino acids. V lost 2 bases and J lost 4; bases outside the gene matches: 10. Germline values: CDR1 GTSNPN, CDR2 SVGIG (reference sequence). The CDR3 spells CAWSYGQVVATGELFF. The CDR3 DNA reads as TGTGCCTGGAGTTACGGACAGGTAGTTGCCACCGGGGAGCTGTTTTTT.

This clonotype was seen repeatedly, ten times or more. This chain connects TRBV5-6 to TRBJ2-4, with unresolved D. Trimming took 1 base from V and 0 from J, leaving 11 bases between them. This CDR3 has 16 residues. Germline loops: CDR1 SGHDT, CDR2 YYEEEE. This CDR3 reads CASSLTVKLAKNIQYF. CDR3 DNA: TGTGCCAGCAGCTTGACAGTCAAACTAGCCAAAAACATTCAGTACTTC.